A single TCR beta chain is shown here with its context. What it binds is unknown. A much larger clone lies one base from this, so it may be a read error. This CDR3 contains 16 residues. Germline V gene lookup returns CDR1 SGHDN and CDR2 FVKESK. The sample comes from a study of T cell repertoires in cytomegalovirus infection. In the study overall: Through public TCR beta signatures, both CMV infection and matching HLA type were indicated. General study results and limits: The ex vivo response showed dominance by HLA-C-restricted CMV-specific TCR beta clonotypes. Adding up the frequency of public TCR beta families identified people who carried CMV plus the relevant HLA.

Using its own MiXCR run on the reads, TCRdb lists one record per CDR3 protein. The profile shows approximately 630,000 distinct CDR3 sequences, 24% of them singletons. The clonotype originates from a human donor in good health (CMV status not recorded). Some clones in this sample may be carry-over from other donors' samples. Material for sequencing was CD8+ T cells from PBMCs. The chain combines TRBV14 with TRBJ1-5, with unresolved D. The CDR3 here is CVSSQDRGLGNQPQHF. The CDR3 nucleotides read TGTGTCAGCAGCCAAGATCGGGGTCTAGGCAATCAGCCCCAGCATTTT. Variable domain in full (rest from reference TRBV14 and TRBJ1-5): EAGVTQFPSHSVIEKGQTVTLRCDPISGHDNLYWYRRVMGKEIKFLLHFVKESKQDESGMPNNRFLAERTGGTYSTLKVQPAELEDSGVYFCVSSQDRGLGNQPQHFGDGTRLSIL.